Below, 6 T cell receptor beta chains from the same sample are listed, as sequenced in a study of cytomegalovirus exposure and HLA in healthy donors (TCRdb year 2017). The library was built by means of the immunoSEQ multiplex PCR assay. A mixture of 60 forward primers for TCR Vbeta segments and 13 reverse primers for TCR Jbeta segments was used in the multiplex PCR. Held by TCRdb, this immuneACCESS table contains in-frame sequences only and omits some clones. Under half of the omission traces to an unresolved V gene where checked; the cause of the rest is unknown. The table for this sample lists fewer than 200,000 clones. About 6% of the sample goes to the ten largest clones. The source material was PBMCs. These receptors came from a young man in good health and CMV-seronegative.

The V call is TRBV5-6, the J call TRBJ2-7; D might be TRBD2 (6 bases). This CDR3 spans 14 amino acids. CDR1 is SGHDT and CDR2 is YYEEEE in the germline V gene. With 4 bases removed from V and 7 bases from J, the gap between germline ends came to 18 bases. The CDR3 loop is CASSRGTSRGEQYF. The CDR3 nucleotides read TGTGCCAGCAGCCGAGGCACTAGCCGGGGAGAGCAGTACTTC.

This rearrangement joins TRBV15 to TRBJ2-5, with 7 bases matching TRBD1. Germline loops: CDR1 LNHNV, CDR2 YYDKDF (reference sequence). J lost 5 bases, V lost 0 bases, and 15 bases had no gene match. The CDR3 loop spans 18 amino acids. For the CDR3, the DNA is TGTGCCACCAGCAGAGATGTTCCCAGTTACAGGGGACAGGAGACCCAGTACTTC. It translates to CATSRDVPSYRGQETQYF.

The chain employs TRBV7-2 and TRBJ2-5; D perhaps matches TRBD1 (5 bases). Looked up from germline, CDR1 is SGHTA and CDR2 is FQGNSA. This CDR3 region has 14 residues. V lost 3 bases, J lost 5 bases, and 13 bases lay in between. The CDR3 nucleotides are TGTGCCAGCAGCTTCAGCAGGGCTTACGAGACCCAGTACTTC. This codes for CASSFSRAYETQYF. The full variable domain, with the rest looked up from reference TRBV7-2 and TRBJ2-5, is GAGVSQSPSNKVTEKGKDVELRCDPISGHTALYWYRQSLGQGLEFLIYFQGNSAPDKSGLPSDRFSAERTGGSVSTLTIQRTQQEDSAVYLCASSFSRAYETQYFGPGTRLLVL.

The V and J genes are TRBV5-4 and TRBJ2-5; no clear D. Trimming removed 4 bases from V and 2 bases from J, with 6 bases in between. The length of the CDR3 is 12 residues. From germline, CDR1 is SGHNT and CDR2 YYREEE (reference sequence). CDR3 sequence reads: CASSETQETQYF. The DNA for the CDR3 is TGTGCCAGCAGCGAGACTCAAGAGACCCAGTACTTC.

The chain is built from TRBV19 and TRBJ2-7, with a tentative D call TRBD1 (5 bases). Germline V gene lookup returns CDR1 LNHDA and CDR2 SQIVND (reference sequence). The CDR3 sequence is 14 residues long. V was trimmed by 2 bases and J by 3 bases, leaving 11 bases between them. The CDR3 nucleotides are TGTGCCAGTAGTATAAGGGCCAGGGACTACGAGCAGTACTTC. Amino acids: CASSIRARDYEQYF.

V is TRBV7-2 and J is TRBJ1-5; 8 nucleotides match TRBD1. The CDR3 contains 13 residues. Trimming at V came to 4 bases and at J to 9 bases, leaving 5 bases not matched to a gene. CDR1 is SGHTA, CDR2 FQGNSA, per germline. The CDR3 nucleotides read TGTGCCAGCAGCTACCTAACAGGGGGGCCCCAGCATTTT. Translated: CASSYLTGGPQHF.